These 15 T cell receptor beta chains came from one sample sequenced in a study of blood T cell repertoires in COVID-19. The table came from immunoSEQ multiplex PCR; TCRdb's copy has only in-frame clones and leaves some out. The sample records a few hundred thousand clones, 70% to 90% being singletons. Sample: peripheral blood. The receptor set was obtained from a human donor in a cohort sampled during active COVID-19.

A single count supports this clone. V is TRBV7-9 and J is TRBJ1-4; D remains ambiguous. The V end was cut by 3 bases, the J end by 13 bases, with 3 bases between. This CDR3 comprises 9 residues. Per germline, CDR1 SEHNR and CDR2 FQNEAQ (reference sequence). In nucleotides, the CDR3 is TGTGCCAGCAGCTTTCGACTGTTTTTT. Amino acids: CASSFRLFF.

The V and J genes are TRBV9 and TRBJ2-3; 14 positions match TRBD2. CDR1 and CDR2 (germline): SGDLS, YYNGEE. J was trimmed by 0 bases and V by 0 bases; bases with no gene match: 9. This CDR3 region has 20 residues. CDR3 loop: CASSVVGGTSGGPSTDTQYF. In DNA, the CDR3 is TGTGCCAGCAGCGTAGTAGGGGGGACTAGCGGGGGCCCGAGCACAGATACGCAGTATTTT. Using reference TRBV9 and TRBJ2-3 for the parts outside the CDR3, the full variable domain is DSGVTQTPKHLITATGQRVTLRCSPRSGDLSVYWYQQSLDQGLQFLIQYYNGEERAKGNILERFSAQQFPDLHSELNLSSLELGDSALYFCASSVVGGTSGGPSTDTQYFGPGTRLTVL.

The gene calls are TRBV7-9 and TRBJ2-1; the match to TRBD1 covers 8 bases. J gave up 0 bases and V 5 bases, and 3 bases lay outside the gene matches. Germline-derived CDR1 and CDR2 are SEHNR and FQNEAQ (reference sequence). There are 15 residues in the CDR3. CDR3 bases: TGTGCCAGCAGCCAAACAGGGGGCTCCTACAATGAGCAGTTCTTC. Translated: CASSQTGGSYNEQFF.

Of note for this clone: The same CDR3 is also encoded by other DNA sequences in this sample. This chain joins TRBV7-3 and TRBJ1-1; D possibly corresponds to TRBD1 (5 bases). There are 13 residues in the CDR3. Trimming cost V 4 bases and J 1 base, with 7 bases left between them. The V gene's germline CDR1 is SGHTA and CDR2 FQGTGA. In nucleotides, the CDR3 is TGTGCCAGCAGCTCCCAGGGGAACACTGAAGCTTTCTTT. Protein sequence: CASSSQGNTEAFF.

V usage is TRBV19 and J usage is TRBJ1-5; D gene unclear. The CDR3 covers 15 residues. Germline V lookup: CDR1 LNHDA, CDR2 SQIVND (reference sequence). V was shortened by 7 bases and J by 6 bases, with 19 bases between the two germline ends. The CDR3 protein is CASKNGGGYIQPQHF. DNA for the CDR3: TGTGCCAGTAAGAACGGCGGAGGGTACATTCAGCCCCAGCATTTT. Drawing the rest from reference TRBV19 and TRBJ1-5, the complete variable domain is DGGITQSPKYLFRKEGQNVTLSCEQNLNHDAMYWYRQDPGQGLRLIYYSQIVNDFQKGDIAEGYSVSREKKESFPLTVTSAQKNPTAFYLCASKNGGGYIQPQHFGDGTRLSIL.

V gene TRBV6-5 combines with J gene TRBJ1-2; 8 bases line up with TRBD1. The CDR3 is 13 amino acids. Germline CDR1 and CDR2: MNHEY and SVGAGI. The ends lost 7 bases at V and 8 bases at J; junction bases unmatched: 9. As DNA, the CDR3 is TGTGCCAGCACGGGACAGGCCCCTCGAGGCTACACCTTC. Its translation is CASTGQAPRGYTF.

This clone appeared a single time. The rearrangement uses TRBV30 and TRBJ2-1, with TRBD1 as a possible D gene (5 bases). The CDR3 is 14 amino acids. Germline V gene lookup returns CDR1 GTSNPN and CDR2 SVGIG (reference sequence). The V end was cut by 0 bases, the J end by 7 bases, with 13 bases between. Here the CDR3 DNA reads TGTGCCTGGAGTGTACAAAGGGGATGGAATGAGCAGTTCTTC. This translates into CAWSVQRGWNEQFF.

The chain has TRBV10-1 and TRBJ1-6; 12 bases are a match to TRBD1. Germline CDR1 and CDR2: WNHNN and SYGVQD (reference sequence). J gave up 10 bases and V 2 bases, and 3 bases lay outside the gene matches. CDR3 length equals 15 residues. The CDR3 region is CASSEGTGGRSPLHF. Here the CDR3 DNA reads TGCGCCAGCAGTGAGGGGACAGGGGGCAGGTCACCCCTCCACTTT.

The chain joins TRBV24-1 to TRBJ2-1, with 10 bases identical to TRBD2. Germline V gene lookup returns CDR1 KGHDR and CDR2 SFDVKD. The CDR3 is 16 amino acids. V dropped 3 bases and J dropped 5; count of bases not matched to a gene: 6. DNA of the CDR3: TGTGCCACCAGTGATCATCTAGCGGGGGAGCACAATGAGCAGTTCTTC. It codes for CATSDHLAGEHNEQFF.

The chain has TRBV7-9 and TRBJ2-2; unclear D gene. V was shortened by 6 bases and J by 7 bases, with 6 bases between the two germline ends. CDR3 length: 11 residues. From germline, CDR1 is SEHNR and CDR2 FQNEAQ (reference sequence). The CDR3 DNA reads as TGTGCCAGCAGAAATAACGGGGAGCTGTTTTTT. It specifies CASRNNGELFF.

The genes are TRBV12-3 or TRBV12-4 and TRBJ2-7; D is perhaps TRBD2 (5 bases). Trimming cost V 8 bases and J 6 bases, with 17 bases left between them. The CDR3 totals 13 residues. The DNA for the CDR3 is TGTGCCAGCCATAAGGGCGTCCGGGGCGAGCAGTACTTC. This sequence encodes CASHKGVRGEQYF.

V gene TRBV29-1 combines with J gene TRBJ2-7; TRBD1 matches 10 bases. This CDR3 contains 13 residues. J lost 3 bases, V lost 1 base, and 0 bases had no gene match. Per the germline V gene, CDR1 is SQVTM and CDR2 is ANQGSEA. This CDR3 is CSVEGTGGYEQYF. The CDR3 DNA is TGCAGCGTTGAAGGGACAGGGGGCTACGAGCAGTACTTC.

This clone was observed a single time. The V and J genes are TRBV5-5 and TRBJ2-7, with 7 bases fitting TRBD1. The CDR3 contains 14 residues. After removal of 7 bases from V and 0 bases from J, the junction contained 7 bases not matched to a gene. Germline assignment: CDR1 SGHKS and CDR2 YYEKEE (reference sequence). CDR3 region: CASSFGDSSYEQYF. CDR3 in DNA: TGTGCCAGCTCGTTTGGGGACAGCTCCTACGAGCAGTACTTC.

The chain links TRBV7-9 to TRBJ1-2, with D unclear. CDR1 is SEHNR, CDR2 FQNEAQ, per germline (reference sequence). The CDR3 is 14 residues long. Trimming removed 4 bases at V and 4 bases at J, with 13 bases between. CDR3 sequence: CASSSRGSSYGYTF. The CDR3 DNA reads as TGTGCCAGCAGCTCGCGAGGGTCAAGCTATGGCTACACCTTC.

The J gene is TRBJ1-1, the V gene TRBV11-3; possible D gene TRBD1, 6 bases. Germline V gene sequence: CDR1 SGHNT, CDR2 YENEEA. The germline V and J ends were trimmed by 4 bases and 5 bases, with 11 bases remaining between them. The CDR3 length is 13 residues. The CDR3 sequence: CASSSQGWTEAFF. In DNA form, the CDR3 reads TGTGCCAGCAGCTCACAGGGATGGACTGAAGCTTTCTTT.